This T cell receptor beta chain appears in the sequencing data of a study of vaccination and CD4 T cells after COVID-19. Cultured CD4+ T-cell DNA underwent Oncomine TCR Beta short-read sequencing. TCRdb re-called the PCR reads with MiXCR, one entry per CDR3 protein. The sample consists of some 18,000 distinct CDR3 sequences, over 55% of them appearing once. Treatment defined: approximately 9-day PBMC culture with coronavirus spike peptide pools or control peptides (ViraFEST assay). CDR3 size: 14 residues. With V trimmed by 3 bases and J by 4 bases, 8 bases remained unmatched. Germline lookup yields CDR1 DFQATT and CDR2 SNEGSKA (reference sequence). This clonotype has just a few counts. Its specificity is not known.

This receptor was identified in a human donor who had recovered from COVID-19. The material was CD4+ T cells from blood, cultured in vitro, obtained after SARS-CoV-2 vaccination. The chain carries TRBV20-1 and TRBJ1-2, with 7 bases fitting TRBD1. The CDR3 is CSASPRGEIYGYTF. CDR3 sequence (DNA): TGCAGTGCTAGCCCCAGGGGGGAGATCTATGGCTACACCTTC.